This T cell receptor beta chain came from a study of human T cells and chemical hapten exposure. As for the study in general: The sensitizer, 2% DPC, was used on approximately 2 cm by approximately 2 cm of upper inner arm skin.

This clonotype was detected a few times. TCRdb reprocessed the RACE reads via MiXCR and lists one record per CDR3 protein. The data hold 65,000 to 95,000 distinct CDR3 sequences, with less than 8.5% observed a single time. The CDR3 sequence is 14 residues long. V gave up 1 base and J gave up 4 bases, with 10 bases separating them. The V gene's germline CDR1 is LGHDT and CDR2 YNNKEL (reference sequence). Time point denoted: patch test 2, 6 weeks after DPC sensitization. Treatment noted: therapeutic diphenylcyclopropenone sensitization with weekly scalp DPC. The chain couples TRBV3-1 to TRBJ1-2; D call uncertain. This TCR came from a woman aged 30 to 39 with alopecia areata. Some clones in this sample may be carry-over from other donors' samples. The sequenced sample was whole blood, obtained in connection with sensitization to the hapten diphenylcyclopropenone (DPC). The CDR3 reads CASSQGTFSYGYTF. The CDR3 DNA follows: TGTGCCAGCAGCCAAGGAACATTTAGCTATGGCTACACCTTC.